Below, one T cell receptor (beta chain) is given with its context. Vbeta (60) and Jbeta (13) primers were used in the PCR. Sequenced by immunoSEQ multiplex PCR; TCRdb stores in-frame clones only, minus some. This table has about 160,000 clones, around 81% appearing once. CDR1 and CDR2 (germline): SGHNT, YYREEE (reference sequence). With 0 bases clipped from V and 2 bases from J, the junction kept 6 bases outside the gene matches. The CDR3 loop spans 16 amino acids. This entry comes from a study of cytomegalovirus exposure and HLA in healthy donors. The source of this sequence is a woman aged 40 to 50 in good health and CMV-seronegative. J is TRBJ2-3 and V is TRBV5-4; 7 bases fit TRBD2. The material sequenced was PBMCs. As DNA, the CDR3 is TGTGCCAGCAGCTTGGCTGGACTAGAGAACACAGATACGCAGTATTTT. Amino acid sequence: CASSLAGLENTDTQYF. Using reference TRBV5-4 and TRBJ2-3 for the parts outside the CDR3, the full variable domain is ETGVTQSPTHLIKTRGQQVTLRCSSQSGHNTVSWYQQALGQGPQFIFQYYREEENGRGNFPPRFSGLQFPNYSSELNVNALELDDSALYLCASSLAGLENTDTQYFGPGTRLTVL.